This TCR beta chain stems from a study of human T cells and chemical hapten exposure. On the study more broadly: Patch tests delivered 0.01% DPC to the upper back and were evaluated at 6 days.

Counting both end residues, the CDR3 totals 20 amino acids. Described time point: pre-sensitization, week 0. Treatment denoted: therapeutic diphenylcyclopropenone sensitization with weekly scalp DPC. Individual cDNA molecules received unique molecular identifiers in the library. TCRdb itself ran the RACE reads through MiXCR, one entry per CDR3 protein. The repertoire holds about 110,000 distinct CDR3 sequences, with roughly an eighth as singletons. Details on this clonotype: The DNA is omitted, as the CDR3 cannot be located on it reliably, and the CDR3 follows TCRdb's listing.

Sequences were derived from whole blood, sampled in connection with sensitization to the hapten diphenylcyclopropenone (DPC). The clonotype originates from a woman aged 45-65 years with alopecia areata. Some clones in this sample may be carry-over from other donors' samples. J is TRBJ2-1 and V is TRBV7-5; TRBD1 is the table's D call, not checked against the DNA. TRBV7-5 is termed a pseudogene. Here the CDR3 reads CISVPEAPITQGKGLHEQFF.